This T cell receptor beta chain was sequenced for a study of Ad26.COV2.S vaccination and SARS-CoV-2 variants. Study details: Each vaccinee took Ad26.COV2.S intramuscularly, once or twice 56 days apart.

The germline V gene encodes CDR1 MNHEY and CDR2 SVGAGI. The CDR3 contains 15 residues. The V end was cut by 0 bases, the J end by 4 bases, with 12 bases between. The treatment was: roughly 19 received Ad26.COV2.S at low or high dose, single or two shots; 5 received placebo; per-sample allocation not given. Specimens were obtained on day 63 following the first vaccine or placebo injection. Findings and limits, study-wide: Substantial response breadth was reportedly seen for spike-specific CD8+ and CD4+ T cells after vaccination.

Details on this clone: As yet, its antigen is unknown.

The data were produced by immunoSEQ multiplex PCR, yet TCRdb's version contains in-frame clones alone and is incomplete. This table holds hundreds of thousands of clones, roughly nine tenths found once. The gene calls are TRBV6-5 and TRBJ1-1, with a weak D call TRBD1 (5 bases). This TCR came from a person aged 18-60 years who received the Ad26.COV2.S COVID-19 vaccine or a placebo. The starting material was peripheral blood, obtained in a trial of Ad26.COV2.S vaccine versus placebo. CDR3 in amino acids: CASSYSAGRGTEAFF. The DNA for the CDR3 is TGTGCCAGCAGTTACTCAGCGGGAAGGGGCACTGAAGCTTTCTTT.